Given below is one T cell receptor beta chain in context. No antigen is known for it. Qualities for individual bases were not recorded, and no much larger clone is one base off. The sample belongs to a study of CD8 T cells in Susac syndrome (dated by TCRdb to about 2019). For the study in its entirety: Among the sequenced Susac syndrome patients, five or six had clinically active disease and under ten were in clinical remission. Susac syndrome patients were therapy-naive, on corticosteroids (some also receiving IVIg), or on IVIg alone at blood withdrawal. Whether CD8+ T cell activation and differentiation in Susac syndrome was antigen driven was tested using repertoire sequencing.

For CDR1 and CDR2, the germline V gene (reference sequence) lists SEHNR and FQNEAQ. Spanning cysteine to phenylalanine, the CDR3 consists of 16 amino acids. Only the CDR3 DNA stays, 48 bases, in frame from base 1. V and J are trimmed by 5 bases and 3 bases, and the gene matches miss 9 bases of the junction. High-throughput TCR beta sequencing profiled peripheral blood CD8+ and CD4+ T cells from healthy donors, Susac syndrome patients and multiple sclerosis patients. The Susac syndrome patients fulfilled recently defined diagnostic criteria for either definite or probable disease. CD8+ TEMRA cells were enriched by FACS, while bulk CD8+ and CD4+ T cells were purified by magnetic negative isolation. Blood was collected in EDTA tubes and processed within 24 hours, with PBMCs isolated through density gradient centrifugation. PBMCs intended for TCR sequencing were frozen in liquid nitrogen and were later thawed in a 37 degrees C water bath. Purity of sorted or isolated CD4+, CD8+ and CD8+ TEMRA cells was at least 90%.

Overall study results and their limits: The number of individuals in the TCR sequencing and HLA analysis was recognized as being relatively small. The CD4+ T cell repertoire of patients with Susac syndrome showed no detectable clonal expansion.

RNA was extracted using the RNeasy kit, and roughly 0.5 to 1 microgram was reverse transcribed with random hexamers. TCR beta CDR3 regions were amplified with the immunoSEQ multiplex PCR assay covering 54 Vbeta and 13 Jbeta segments. To correct PCR amplification bias, a synthetic template baseline was used for both primer optimization and computational correction. As for how the authors treated the data: Reads were assigned to V, D and J genes according to IMGT and analyzed in immunoSEQ Analyzer, with only productive sequences retained. Clonality was computed as one minus Shannon entropy normalized by log2 of the number of productive unique sequences. Public and private clones were assessed among the 100 most prevalent clones of each patient and control. A clone was defined as Susac-specific if it was absent from the healthy and MS cohorts, from over a thousand published viral clones and from other ImmuneACCESS disease sequences. TCRdb itself trimmed the public reads at Q25 with fastp, ran MiXCR and retained productive beta chains. All rows with the same CDR3 protein become a single entry with the most common DNA and genes. TCRdb's processing, not the study's, gives the V and J calls here. The sample profile shows some 77,000 distinct CDR3 sequences; 93% of them were found once. The top ten hold 0.15% of the sample.

The chain uses TRBV7-9 and TRBJ1-2, with TRBD1 matching 10 junction bases. The source of this sequence is a human donor with Susac syndrome. Sequencing was done on a sample of CD4+ T cells from PBMCs. CDR3 sequence: CASSPWDRGADYGYTF. The nucleotide sequence reads as follows: TGTGCCAGCAGCCCCTGGGACAGGGGCGCGGACTATGGCTACACCTTC.